This T cell receptor beta chain was captured in a study of blood T cell repertoires in COVID-19. This clone was recorded once. In the source study's methods: Amplification with reference gene primers provided the estimates of nucleated cell counts. The protocol was immunoSEQ multiplex PCR, while the TCRdb copy is restricted to in-frame clones and leaves out a portion. The DNA gave D and trimming, while V, J and clone size come from that table. Among 250,000 to 300,000 clones listed, 88% were seen once. The germline CDR1 and CDR2 sequences are SGHRS and YFSETQ. V lost 3 bases and J lost 3; bases outside the gene matches: 14. The CDR3 is 17 residues long.

The sample taken for sequencing was peripheral blood. The chain combines TRBV5-1 with TRBJ2-7; 8 bases fit TRBD1. The sequence was obtained from a woman younger than 45 with COVID-19, enrolled during active disease. CDR3 DNA sequence: TGCGCCAGCAGCTCGGGGTTACGGACAGGGCCCCTCTACGAGCAGTACTTC. Translation gives CASSSGLRTGPLYEQYF.